The subject of this entry is one TCR beta chain. TCRdb's copy holds only in-frame clones and misses some; the assay was immunoSEQ multiplex PCR. Of about 24,000 clones listed, around 86% are singletons. Germline lookup yields CDR1 MNHEY and CDR2 SVGAGI. V lost 5 bases, J lost 0 bases, and 5 bases lay in between. The CDR3 runs to 13 residues. This sample is part of a study of T cell changes during pregnancy in multiple sclerosis. Here the sequenced sample was CD4+ T cells from peripheral blood mononuclear cells, taken in the second trimester of pregnancy. The TCR comes from a female donor in good health, enrolled as a control in a pregnancy study. J is TRBJ1-5 and V is TRBV6-5; TRBD1 might be the D (5 bases). Here the CDR3 DNA reads TGTGCCAGCAGTCAGGGTAGCAATCAGCCCCAGCATTTT. It codes for CASSQGSNQPQHF.